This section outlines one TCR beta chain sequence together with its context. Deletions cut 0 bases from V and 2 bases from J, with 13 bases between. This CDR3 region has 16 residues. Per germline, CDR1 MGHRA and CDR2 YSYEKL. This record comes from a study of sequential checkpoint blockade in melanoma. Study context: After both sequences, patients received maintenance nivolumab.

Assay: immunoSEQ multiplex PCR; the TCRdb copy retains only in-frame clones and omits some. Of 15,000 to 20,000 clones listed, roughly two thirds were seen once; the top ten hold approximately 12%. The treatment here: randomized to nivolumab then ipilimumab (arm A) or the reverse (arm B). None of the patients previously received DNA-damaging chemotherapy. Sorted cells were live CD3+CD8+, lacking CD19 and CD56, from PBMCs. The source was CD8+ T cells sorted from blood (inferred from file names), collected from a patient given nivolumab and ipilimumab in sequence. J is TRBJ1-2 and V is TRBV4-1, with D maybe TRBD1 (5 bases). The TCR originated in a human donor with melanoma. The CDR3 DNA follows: TGCGCCAGCAGCCAAGAGGACCAGGGTAGGAACTATGGCTACACCTTC. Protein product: CASSQEDQGRNYGYTF.